This T cell receptor (beta chain) derives from a study of cytomegalovirus exposure and HLA in healthy donors. Primers included in the PCR were 60 Vbeta and 13 Jbeta primers. Sequencing was performed with immunoSEQ multiplex PCR; in TCRdb, only in-frame clones are kept and a portion is missing. The sample carries around 140,000 clones, 83% recorded once. CDR3 length: 16 amino acids. J lost 3 bases, V lost 1 base, and 4 bases had no gene match. Germline values: CDR1 MDHEN, CDR2 SYDVKM. Those who donated were healthy bone marrow donors. Sequencing used PBMCs. The sequence was collected from a man in his forties in good health and CMV-seronegative. The chain recombines TRBV28 with TRBJ2-3; 10 bases are a match to TRBD2. CDR3 amino acids: CASSLSSGGATDTQYF. DNA of the CDR3: TGTGCCAGCAGTTTATCCAGCGGGGGGGCTACAGATACGCAGTATTTT. Together with reference TRBV28 and TRBJ2-3, the CDR3 gives the full variable domain: DVKVTQSSRYLVKRTGEKVFLECVQDMDHENMFWYRQDPGLGLRLIYFSYDVKMKEKGDIPEGYSVSREKKERFSLILESASTNQTSMYLCASSLSSGGATDTQYFGPGTRLTVL.